Listed below are T cell receptor beta chains from one sample, sequenced in a study of control samples from healthy donors and cancer patients. Profiled with immunoSEQ multiplex PCR; TCRdb holds only in-frame clones, not every one. The sample lists 140,000 to 150,000 clones, approximately 92% seen once, with roughly 3.2% in the top ten. Sequenced: blood. These receptor sequences come from a man under 40 in good health. CDR3s include the opening cysteine and the closing phenylalanine or tryptophan. D genes are given only for firm matches. Clone size appears in some rows only: once, few, many, or a class for an expanded clone.

d_gene: -
j_gene: TRBJ1-4
abundance: few
v_gene: TRBV3-1/TRBV3-2
CDR3nt: TGTGCCAGCAGCCAAGGGGGAACGGATGAAAAACTGTTTTTT
CDR3aa: CASSQGGTDEKLFF

d_gene: -
j_gene: TRBJ1-5
abundance: -
v_gene: TRBV11-2
CDR3nt: TGTGCCAGCAGCCATGCGACAGTTAATCAGCCCCAGCATTTT
CDR3aa: CASSHATVNQPQHF

d_gene: -
j_gene: TRBJ2-7
abundance: few
v_gene: TRBV10-2
CDR3nt: TGCGCCAGCACTGGGGGAGGCGAGCAGTACTTC
CDR3aa: CASTGGGEQYF

d_gene: TRBD2
j_gene: TRBJ2-1
abundance: once
v_gene: TRBV6-2/TRBV6-3
CDR3nt: TGTGCCAGCAGCAATAGCGGGGGGGCTTACAATGAGCAGTTCTTC
CDR3aa: CASSNSGGAYNEQFF

d_gene: -
j_gene: TRBJ2-2
abundance: once
v_gene: TRBV7-3
CDR3nt: TGTGCCAGCACCGACGGGGGGCGGGGCGGGGAGCTGTTTTTT
CDR3aa: CASTDGGRGGELFF

d_gene: -
j_gene: TRBJ2-1
abundance: -
v_gene: TRBV6-5
CDR3nt: TGTGCCAGCAGTTCGGGTAATGAGCAGTTCTTC
CDR3aa: CASSSGNEQFF

d_gene: TRBD2
j_gene: TRBJ2-1
abundance: -
v_gene: TRBV6-1
CDR3nt: TGTGCCAGCAGTGAATTTTACGGGGGGGTAAACTACAATGAGCAGTTCTTC
CDR3aa: CASSEFYGGVNYNEQFF

d_gene: TRBD1
j_gene: TRBJ2-1
abundance: -
v_gene: TRBV5-1
CDR3nt: TGCGCCAGCAGCTCACAGGGGGCGCTTATTAGTGGTAATGAGCAGTTCTTC
CDR3aa: CASSSQGALISGNEQFF

d_gene: -
j_gene: TRBJ1-1
abundance: -
v_gene: TRBV2
CDR3nt: TGTGCCAGCAGTGAGAGGGGTCGACGAACTGAAGCTTTCTTT
CDR3aa: CASSERGRRTEAFF

d_gene: TRBD2
j_gene: TRBJ2-2
abundance: -
v_gene: TRBV14
CDR3nt: TGTGCCAGCAGCCAGCTAGCGGGGGATACGAACACCGGGGAGCTGTTTTTT
CDR3aa: CASSQLAGDTNTGELFF

d_gene: -
j_gene: TRBJ1-1
abundance: -
v_gene: TRBV10-3
CDR3nt: TGTGCCATCAGTGCTAGCGAAGGGAACACTGAAGCTTTCTTT
CDR3aa: CAISASEGNTEAFF

d_gene: -
j_gene: TRBJ1-3
abundance: -
v_gene: TRBV9
CDR3nt: TGTGCCAGCAGCGTAGCCCCCATGCAGGGAGACGGAAACACCATATATTTT
CDR3aa: CASSVAPMQGDGNTIYF

d_gene: -
j_gene: TRBJ2-2
abundance: -
v_gene: TRBV3-1/TRBV3-2
CDR3nt: TGTGCCAGCAGCCCCTTCCCGGGGTATCCCGGGGAGCTGTTTTTT
CDR3aa: CASSPFPGYPGELFF

d_gene: -
j_gene: TRBJ1-1
abundance: -
v_gene: TRBV27
CDR3nt: TGTGCCAGCCGGAGGTCCACTGAAGCTTTCTTT
CDR3aa: CASRRSTEAFF

d_gene: -
j_gene: TRBJ1-1
abundance: -
v_gene: TRBV2
CDR3nt: TGTGCCAGCAGTCCGGGTAACAGGGTGAACACTGAAGCTTTCTTT
CDR3aa: CASSPGNRVNTEAFF

d_gene: TRBD1
j_gene: TRBJ1-6
abundance: once
v_gene: TRBV5-1
CDR3nt: TGCGCCAGCAGCTTGAGGCAGGGGGATAATTCACCCCTCCACTTT
CDR3aa: CASSLRQGDNSPLHF

d_gene: -
j_gene: TRBJ1-5
abundance: -
v_gene: TRBV29-1
CDR3nt: TGCAGCGTTGGGGAGGGAGACTCCTCAGGGCCCCAGCATTTT
CDR3aa: CSVGEGDSSGPQHF

d_gene: TRBD1
j_gene: TRBJ1-1
abundance: -
v_gene: TRBV19
CDR3nt: TGTGCCAGTAGTGTAGAACAGGGGATGAACACTGAAGCTTTCTTT
CDR3aa: CASSVEQGMNTEAFF

d_gene: -
j_gene: TRBJ1-1
abundance: -
v_gene: TRBV5-6
CDR3nt: TGTGCCAGCAGCTCGACAGGAGGGAACACTGAAGCTTTCTTT
CDR3aa: CASSSTGGNTEAFF

d_gene: -
j_gene: TRBJ1-2
abundance: once
v_gene: TRBV6-2/TRBV6-3
CDR3nt: TGTGCCAGCAGTTACGCCAGGGATGGCTACACCTTC
CDR3aa: CASSYARDGYTF

d_gene: TRBD2
j_gene: TRBJ2-7
abundance: -
v_gene: TRBV11-2
CDR3nt: TGTGCCAGCAGCCTAGCGGGGACTTCCTACGAGCAGTACTTC
CDR3aa: CASSLAGTSYEQYF

d_gene: -
j_gene: TRBJ1-1
abundance: -
v_gene: TRBV5-6
CDR3nt: TGTGCCAGCAGCTTCGGGACCGGAAGGGGGGTTTTCTTT
CDR3aa: CASSFGTGRGVFF

d_gene: -
j_gene: TRBJ1-1
abundance: -
v_gene: TRBV28
CDR3nt: TGTGCCAGCAGTTCGGACAAGAACACTGAAGCTTTCTTT
CDR3aa: CASSSDKNTEAFF

d_gene: -
j_gene: TRBJ1-2
abundance: -
v_gene: TRBV9
CDR3nt: TGTGCCAGCAGCGGCGTTCAGGGGAACTATGGCTACACCTTC
CDR3aa: CASSGVQGNYGYTF

d_gene: -
j_gene: TRBJ2-1
abundance: once
v_gene: TRBV11-2
CDR3nt: TGTGCCAGCAGCGGGCTAGGGAACAATGAGCAGTTCTTC
CDR3aa: CASSGLGNNEQFF

d_gene: TRBD1
j_gene: TRBJ1-2
abundance: -
v_gene: TRBV6-5
CDR3nt: TGTGCCAGCAGTTACCTCGGGACAGGGAACTATGGCTACACCTTC
CDR3aa: CASSYLGTGNYGYTF

d_gene: -
j_gene: TRBJ2-3
abundance: -
v_gene: TRBV11-2
CDR3nt: TGTGCCAGCAGCTTAGCGCTAGCGACAGATACGCAGTATTTT
CDR3aa: CASSLALATDTQYF

d_gene: TRBD1
j_gene: TRBJ1-1
abundance: -
v_gene: TRBV6-5
CDR3nt: TGTGCCAGCAGTACCCGGGACAGGCTACATGAAGCTTTCTTT
CDR3aa: CASSTRDRLHEAFF

d_gene: -
j_gene: TRBJ1-1
abundance: -
v_gene: TRBV30
CDR3nt: TGTGCCTGGGTCAGGGCGGGCCCTGAAGCTTTCTTT
CDR3aa: CAWVRAGPEAFF

d_gene: -
j_gene: TRBJ1-3
abundance: -
v_gene: TRBV19
CDR3nt: TGTGCCAGTAGAGCTAACACCAGAAACACCATATATTTT
CDR3aa: CASRANTRNTIYF

d_gene: -
j_gene: TRBJ1-4
abundance: -
v_gene: TRBV25-1
CDR3nt: TGTGCCAGCAGTGACGCTTTAAGCGAAAAACTGTTTTTT
CDR3aa: CASSDALSEKLFF

d_gene: TRBD1
j_gene: TRBJ1-2
abundance: -
v_gene: TRBV7-8
CDR3nt: TGTGCCAGCAGCCCTAGGGTGACAGGGGCTGGTTATGGCTACACCTTC
CDR3aa: CASSPRVTGAGYGYTF

d_gene: -
j_gene: TRBJ2-7
abundance: -
v_gene: TRBV18
CDR3nt: TGTGCCAGCTCCCCCTCAGGTAGACCCTACGAGCAGTACTTC
CDR3aa: CASSPSGRPYEQYF

d_gene: TRBD1
j_gene: TRBJ1-1
abundance: few
v_gene: TRBV28
CDR3nt: TGTGCCAGCAGTTTACCGGACAGGGGGGCTTTCTTT
CDR3aa: CASSLPDRGAFF

d_gene: -
j_gene: TRBJ2-7
abundance: -
v_gene: TRBV11-2
CDR3nt: TGTGCCAGCAGCCCTTACACGGGGTCCTACGAGCAGTACTTC
CDR3aa: CASSPYTGSYEQYF

d_gene: TRBD1
j_gene: TRBJ2-1
abundance: -
v_gene: TRBV11-3
CDR3nt: TGTGCCAGCAGCTTATTCGGACAGGGGGTCAATGAGCAGTTCTTC
CDR3aa: CASSLFGQGVNEQFF

d_gene: -
j_gene: TRBJ1-5
abundance: once
v_gene: TRBV2
CDR3nt: TGTGCCGTTATGGGGGATATGGGTCAGCCCCAGCATTTT
CDR3aa: CAVMGDMGQPQHF

d_gene: TRBD2
j_gene: TRBJ2-2
abundance: once
v_gene: TRBV5-1
CDR3nt: TGCGCCAGCAGCTTGAGTCCGGGGGGTACGAACACCGGGGAGCTGTTTTTT
CDR3aa: CASSLSPGGTNTGELFF

d_gene: -
j_gene: TRBJ2-3
abundance: -
v_gene: TRBV6-5
CDR3nt: TGTGCCCAAGGGAATACAGATACGCAGTATTTT
CDR3aa: CAQGNTDTQYF

d_gene: -
j_gene: TRBJ1-1
abundance: -
v_gene: TRBV5-1
CDR3nt: TGCGCCAGCAGCTTGGTATTGAACACTGAAGCTTTCTTT
CDR3aa: CASSLVLNTEAFF

d_gene: -
j_gene: TRBJ1-6
abundance: -
v_gene: TRBV28
CDR3nt: TGTGCCAGCAGTCGGGTGGGATCACCCCTCCACTTT
CDR3aa: CASSRVGSPLHF

d_gene: TRBD1
j_gene: TRBJ1-2
abundance: -
v_gene: TRBV28
CDR3nt: TGTGCCAGCAGTGCGCCGGGACAGGGAGGAGGCTACACCTTC
CDR3aa: CASSAPGQGGGYTF

d_gene: -
j_gene: TRBJ2-1
abundance: -
v_gene: TRBV27
CDR3nt: TGTGCCAGCAGTAACTACTACAATGAGCAGTTCTTC
CDR3aa: CASSNYYNEQFF

d_gene: -
j_gene: TRBJ1-1
abundance: -
v_gene: TRBV5-1
CDR3nt: TGCGCCAGCACCCCGGACACAGGTTACACTGAAGCTTTCTTT
CDR3aa: CASTPDTGYTEAFF

d_gene: -
j_gene: TRBJ1-2
abundance: once
v_gene: TRBV18
CDR3nt: TGTGCCAGCTCACCAGGACTCGACTATGGCTACACCTTC
CDR3aa: CASSPGLDYGYTF

d_gene: -
j_gene: TRBJ1-5
abundance: -
v_gene: TRBV7-2
CDR3nt: TGTGCCAGCAGCTTGGATCGCGGCGGCAATCAGCCCCAGCATTTT
CDR3aa: CASSLDRGGNQPQHF

d_gene: TRBD2
j_gene: TRBJ2-2
abundance: -
v_gene: TRBV2
CDR3nt: TGTGCCAGCAGTGAACCCCTAGCGGGGTCCGGGGAGCTGTTTTTT
CDR3aa: CASSEPLAGSGELFF

d_gene: -
j_gene: TRBJ2-7
abundance: once
v_gene: TRBV4-1
CDR3nt: TGCGCCAGCAGACAAGAATTAACAGGGAACCACGAGCAGTACTTC
CDR3aa: CASRQELTGNHEQYF

d_gene: -
j_gene: TRBJ1-4
abundance: -
v_gene: TRBV25-1
CDR3nt: TGTGCCAGCAGTGAAAGTACCGACGGCAAACTGTTTTTT
CDR3aa: CASSESTDGKLFF

d_gene: -
j_gene: TRBJ1-1
abundance: -
v_gene: TRBV28
CDR3nt: TGTGCCAGCAGTTTGGCGACAGGATGGGGCACTGAAGCTTTCTTT
CDR3aa: CASSLATGWGTEAFF

d_gene: -
j_gene: TRBJ1-2
abundance: -
v_gene: TRBV28
CDR3nt: TGTGCCAGCAGTTTTAGAGGGAGCTATGGCTACACCTTC
CDR3aa: CASSFRGSYGYTF